Sequencing of this T cell receptor (beta chain) was carried out in a study of low-dose radiotherapy and immunotherapy resistance in tumors. Indicated time point: before trial treatment. V was clipped by 8 bases and J by 4 bases, with 10 bases between them. Germline-derived CDR1 and CDR2 are SGHNT and YENEEA. The CDR3 loop spans 12 amino acids. Many counts were recorded for this clonotype. cDNA synthesis used a TRAV/TRBV-specific primer set for both chains. Amplification of TCRs used a constant-region primer and V-primer adapter for around 20 PCR cycles. MiXCR was run by TCRdb on the reads, yielding one entry per CDR3 protein. The data contain under 90,000 distinct CDR3 sequences, 15% to 20% of them seen just once; the ten biggest clones take up 2.5% to 3.5%.

The sample was PBMCs, taken before treatment. This TCR was recovered from a male donor with prostate cancer. The chain has TRBV11-3 and TRBJ2-3; D call uncertain. This chain's CDR3 is CASSSAADTQYF. The CDR3 nucleotides read TGTGCCAGCTCCAGTGCCGCAGATACGCAGTATTTT. Full variable domain (remainder filled in from reference TRBV11-3 and TRBJ2-3): EAGVVQSPRYKIIEKKQPVAFWCNPISGHNTLYWYLQNLGQGPELLIRYENEEAVDDSQLPKDRFSAERLKGVDSTLKIQPAELGDSAVYLCASSSAADTQYFGPGTRLTVL.